These 17 T cell receptor beta chains were all obtained from the same sample, sequenced in a study of blood T cell repertoires in COVID-19. Profiled with immunoSEQ multiplex PCR; TCRdb holds only in-frame clones, not every one. This sample has 150,000 to 200,000 clones, with around 80% found just once. The sample consisted of peripheral blood. The receptors originated from a woman over 75 with acute or convalescent COVID-19.

The chain couples TRBV12-3 or TRBV12-4 to TRBJ1-1, with 7 bases identical to TRBD1. The CDR3 is 13 amino acids. With V trimmed by 6 bases and J by 3 bases, 4 bases remained unmatched. The CDR3 region is CASRQQGYTEAFF. The DNA for the CDR3 is TGTGCCAGCAGACAACAGGGGTACACTGAAGCTTTCTTT.

The rearrangement uses TRBV10-3 and TRBJ1-2; D ambiguous. Trimming took off 2 bases at V and 4 bases at J, with 17 bases between the two ends. The CDR3 is 16 amino acids. The germline V gene encodes CDR1 ENHRY and CDR2 SYGVKD. The CDR3 sequence: CAISEVAGRDSYGYTF. CDR3 DNA sequence: TGTGCCATCAGTGAGGTTGCGGGTAGGGATAGCTATGGCTACACCTTC.

This clone was picked up one time. The chain carries TRBV7-2 and TRBJ2-1; TRBD2 aligns across 7 bases. Germline values: CDR1 SGHTA, CDR2 FQGNSA. This CDR3 contains 16 residues. V trimming: 2 bases; J trimming: 7 bases; junction bases outside the gene matches: 11. CDR3 nucleotide sequence: TGTGCCAGCAGCTTAATTCCTAGCGGAGCAAAAAATGAGCAGTTCTTC. It translates to CASSLIPSGAKNEQFF.

V usage is TRBV5-1 and J usage is TRBJ2-1; TRBD1 aligns across 7 bases. The CDR3 length is 14 residues. V was clipped by 4 bases and J by 4 bases; unmatched bases: 5. Germline CDR1 is SGHRS and CDR2 is YFSETQ. The CDR3 loop is CASSHGTEYNEQFF. The CDR3 bases are TGCGCCAGCAGCCACGGGACAGAGTACAATGAGCAGTTCTTC.

The chain is built from TRBV28 and TRBJ1-2; 9 bases match TRBD1. The CDR3 is 12 amino acids. Germline loops: CDR1 MDHEN, CDR2 SYDVKM. V gave up 8 bases and J gave up 7 bases; unmatched junction bases: 5. The CDR3 DNA reads TGTGCCAGCCGGGACAGGGAGGTTGGCTACACCTTC. It translates to CASRDREVGYTF.

The gene calls are TRBV28 and TRBJ2-3; no reliable D call. V was shortened by 6 bases and J by 2 bases, with 6 bases between the two germline ends. The CDR3 contains 12 residues. CDR1 and CDR2 (germline): MDHEN, SYDVKM. Written as DNA, the CDR3 is TGTGCCAGCAGGCAGTCCACAGATACGCAGTATTTT. This sequence encodes CASRQSTDTQYF.

The chain recombines TRBV19 with TRBJ2-5; 15 bases match TRBD2. The germline V gene encodes CDR1 LNHDA and CDR2 SQIVND (reference sequence). This CDR3 comprises 20 residues. V shed 4 bases and J 4 bases; nucleotides not matched to a gene: 16. CDR3 residues: CASSTRQLRTSGRAVETQYF. The CDR3, as DNA: TGTGCCAGTAGTACACGACAACTGAGGACTAGCGGGAGGGCGGTAGAGACCCAGTACTTC.

This rearrangement joins TRBV29-1 to TRBJ2-7, with 8 bases identical to TRBD1. The CDR3 runs 11 residues. The V segment lost 5 bases and the J segment 5 bases; nucleotides outside the gene matches: 2. CDR1 and CDR2 (germline): SQVTM, ANQGSEA. CDR3: CSVNRGDEQYF. The CDR3 bases are TGCAGCGTTAACAGGGGGGACGAGCAGTACTTC.

The J gene is TRBJ1-2, the V gene TRBV15; 9 bases match TRBD1. In germline, CDR1 is LNHNV, CDR2 YYDKDF (reference sequence). Trimming cost V 0 bases and J 0 bases; bases outside gene matches: 8. There are 18 residues in the CDR3. The DNA of the CDR3 is TGTGCCACCAGCAGAGATAGGGGGCGGACAGGGGCTAACTATGGCTACACCTTC. Protein: CATSRDRGRTGANYGYTF.

V is TRBV5-1 and J is TRBJ2-7, with 8 nucleotides matching TRBD2. The CDR3 is made up of 16 amino acids. V was pared by 2 bases and J by 1 base, with 8 bases of the junction left unmatched. Germline V lookup: CDR1 SGHRS, CDR2 YFSETQ. CDR3 DNA sequence: TGCGCCAGCAGCTTTCAGCTAGCGGGTCCGTCCTACGAGCAGTACTTC. Translating gives CASSFQLAGPSYEQYF.

The chain links TRBV11-2 to TRBJ2-1, with 8 bases matching TRBD2. The CDR3 extends over 17 amino acids. Germline CDR1 SGHAT, CDR2 FQNNGV. The ends lost 1 base at V and 6 bases at J; junction bases unmatched: 11. Here the CDR3 DNA reads TGTGCCAGCAGCTTAGGGGGGGGACTAGGATTGGGCAATGAGCAGTTCTTC. As protein: CASSLGGGLGLGNEQFF.

The chain combines TRBV7-2 with TRBJ1-3, with D hard to call. V was trimmed by 5 bases and J by 1 base, leaving 3 bases between them. Per germline, CDR1 SGHTA and CDR2 FQGNSA. This CDR3 contains 12 residues. Here the CDR3 DNA reads TGTGCCAGCAGCCCGTCTGGAAACACCATATATTTT. Encoded protein: CASSPSGNTIYF. Complete variable domain (other parts from reference TRBV7-2 and TRBJ1-3): GAGVSQSPSNKVTEKGKDVELRCDPISGHTALYWYRQSLGQGLEFLIYFQGNSAPDKSGLPSDRFSAERTGGSVSTLTIQRTQQEDSAVYLCASSPSGNTIYFGEGSWLTVV.

This chain links TRBV30 with TRBJ1-2; the match to TRBD1 covers 10 bases. CDR1 is GTSNPN and CDR2 is SVGIG in the germline V gene (reference sequence). The V segment lost 1 base and the J segment 3 bases; nucleotides outside the gene matches: 5. CDR3 length equals 15 residues. In DNA form, the CDR3 reads TGTGCCTGGAGTGGTCCCGGGACAGGGGACTATGGCTACACCTTC. Its translation: CAWSGPGTGDYGYTF.

The sample holds a few counts of this clone. The gene calls are TRBV28 and TRBJ1-5; 10 bases fit TRBD1. The CDR3 totals 15 residues. Germline assignment: CDR1 MDHEN and CDR2 SYDVKM. Trimming cost V 8 bases and J 2 bases; bases outside gene matches: 6. This CDR3 is CASGRQGAGNQPQHF. In DNA, the CDR3 is TGTGCCAGCGGGCGACAGGGGGCCGGCAATCAGCCCCAGCATTTT.

This clone was recorded at least ten times. The V gene is TRBV11-2, the J gene TRBJ2-6, with unresolved D. The V and J ends lost 5 bases and 1 base respectively, with 3 bases between them. The germline V gene encodes CDR1 SGHAT and CDR2 FQNNGV. The CDR3 is 13 amino acids. The CDR3 DNA reads as TGTGCCAGCAGCCAGTCTGGGGCCAACGTCCTGACTTTC. Amino acid sequence: CASSQSGANVLTF.

V is TRBV5-1 and J is TRBJ2-2; 13 bases are shared with TRBD2. Looked up from germline, CDR1 is SGHRS and CDR2 is YFSETQ. The CDR3 is made up of 19 amino acids. The V gene end was trimmed by 3 bases and the J gene end by 3 bases; junction bases not matched to a gene: 11. The CDR3 is CASSSPRTSGSLDTGELFF. For the CDR3, the DNA is TGCGCCAGCAGCTCACCTAGGACTAGCGGGAGTTTAGACACCGGGGAGCTGTTTTTT. Full variable domain (rest looked up from reference TRBV5-1 and TRBJ2-2): KAGVTQTPRYLIKTRGQQVTLSCSPISGHRSVSWYQQTPGQGLQFLFEYFSETQRNKGNFPGRFSGRQFSNSRSEMNVSTLELGDSALYLCASSSPRTSGSLDTGELFFGEGSRLTVL.

This clone appeared a single time. The V gene is TRBV4-3, the J gene TRBJ2-5; TRBD2 agrees at 7 bases. The CDR3 length is 18 residues. Germline trimming cut 0 bases from V and 5 bases from J; bases unmatched to any gene: 15. The germline V gene has CDR1 LGHNA and CDR2 YSLEER. In DNA form, the CDR3 reads TGCGCCAGCAGCCAAGAAGGGAGGGTGACAACCTGGGGGGAGACCCAGTACTTC. It is translated as CASSQEGRVTTWGETQYF.